The 5 T cell receptor beta chains presented below share a single source sample, sequenced in a study of identical twins' blood T cells. TCRdb reanalysed the 5' RACE reads using MiXCR and keeps one entry per CDR3 protein. The data show 400,000 or so distinct CDR3 sequences, with roughly 27% seen just once and 6.1% held by the top ten. Input material: PBMCs. The receptors come from a woman aged 18-49 years in good health.

The V call is TRBV7-2, the J call TRBJ2-1; no reliable D call. The CDR3 is made up of 13 amino acids. Germline V CDR1 and CDR2: SGHTA, FQGNSA. With 5 bases removed from V and 6 bases from J, the gap between germline ends came to 11 bases. The CDR3 loop reads CASSKPSGNEQFF. CDR3 sequence (DNA): TGTGCCAGCAGCAAACCTTCTGGCAATGAGCAGTTCTTC.

This clonotype occurred a few times. The chain uses TRBV6-5 and TRBJ1-1; 7 bases line up with TRBD1. Losses at the gene ends were 5 bases for V and 8 bases for J; bases not matched to a gene: 11. The CDR3 extends over 14 amino acids. Per the germline V gene, CDR1 is MNHEY and CDR2 is SVGAGI. CDR3 in amino acids: CASSQIGTAWEAFF. The CDR3 DNA sequence: TGTGCCAGCAGTCAAATTGGGACAGCTTGGGAAGCTTTCTTT.

This chain joins TRBV5-1 and TRBJ2-1; D is unclear. Germline CDR1 reads SGHRS; CDR2 reads YFSETQ. V gave up 2 bases and J gave up 0 bases, with 18 bases separating them. The CDR3 runs 18 residues. The CDR3 coding sequence is TGCGCCAGCAGCTTACCCCCCATAGGCCGCAGCTCCTACAATGAGCAGTTCTTC. Translated, it gives CASSLPPIGRSSYNEQFF.

In its sample, this clonotype was seen many times. The CDR3 region has the DNA TGTGCCACCCTCATCGGTGACAATGAGCAGTTCTTC. Protein sequence: CATLIGDNEQFF. The V gene is TRBV12-3 or TRBV12-4, the J gene TRBJ2-1; unclear D gene. V lost 10 bases, J lost 5 bases, and 12 bases lay in between. This CDR3 is built from 12 residues.

About this clonotype: This CDR3 is missing its conserved last phenylalanine or tryptophan, likely due to a read error. The chain employs TRBV20-1 and TRBJ1-1, with D unresolved. CDR1 and CDR2 from the germline V gene are DFQATT and SNEGSKA (reference sequence). The CDR3 spans 13 residues. V dropped 0 bases and J dropped 5 bases, with 10 bases sitting between them. CDR3 sequence: CSAREGFVTEAFS. CDR3 nucleotides: TGCAGTGCTAGAGAAGGGTTCGTAACTGAAGCTTTCTCT.